This T cell receptor (beta chain) is from a study of T-cell reconstitution after alpha-beta-depleted transplantation in children. Regarding the study as a whole: The authors attributed T-cell counts and diversity one year after transplant mostly to newly produced T cells. Several hundred rapidly expanded clones from non-depleted graft cells reportedly supplied alpha-beta T cells about two months post-transplant. Some patients' high day-60 TCRbeta diversity was traced to surviving recipient T cells and thymic progenitors.

Preparing the TCRbeta library involved the use of unique molecular identifiers. From the PCR reads, TCRdb called clonotypes with MiXCR, one entry per CDR3 protein. Of approximately 230,000 distinct CDR3 sequences detected, 20% to 30% appear once; the ten largest clones hold about 2.6%. CDR3 length: 12 amino acids. V was clipped by 3 bases and J by 5 bases, with 7 bases between them. CDR1 and CDR2 (germline): MNHNS, SASEGT. Ten or more counts support this clonotype. The antigen is undetermined. This chain uses TRBV6-1 with TRBJ1-2; D remains unclear. The TCR comes from a girl aged 2 to 9 with Fanconi anemia, due to receive a stem cell transplant. The specimen was PBMCs, collected before TCRalphabeta/CD19-depleted stem cell transplant. The CDR3 DNA reads TGTGCCAGCAGTGATTACAGATATGGCTACACCTTC. Protein: CASSDYRYGYTF.